A selection of T cell receptor beta chains follows, all from one sample in a study of T cell changes during pregnancy in multiple sclerosis. Sequencing used immunoSEQ multiplex PCR; TCRdb keeps in-frame clones, though not all of them. The repertoire consists of roughly 50,000 clones, with 85% to 95% occurring once and the leading ten covering 0.25%. The sequencing here drew on CD4+ T cells from peripheral blood mononuclear cells, taken in the third trimester of pregnancy. Source of these receptors: a female donor with multiple sclerosis, enrolled in a pregnancy study. Each CDR3 is given without its conserved first and last residue.

j_call v_call cdr3_aa
TRBJ2-1 TRBV5-1 ASSLGGRSSYNEQF
TRBJ2-5 TRBV27 ASSSPPETQY
TRBJ2-1 TRBV30 AWSVALAGSEQF
TRBJ2-5 TRBV5-4 ASSLKQGAGETQY
TRBJ2-3 TRBV6-1 ASSPLAASTDTQY
TRBJ2-7 TRBV27 ASSFGGASYEQY
TRBJ1-1 TRBV11-3 ASSARGNTEAF
TRBJ2-2 TRBV2 ASRGDKGGSGELF
TRBJ1-2 TRBV9 ASSGDRPGGGYT
TRBJ2-3 TRBV7-9 ASSLMVADTQY